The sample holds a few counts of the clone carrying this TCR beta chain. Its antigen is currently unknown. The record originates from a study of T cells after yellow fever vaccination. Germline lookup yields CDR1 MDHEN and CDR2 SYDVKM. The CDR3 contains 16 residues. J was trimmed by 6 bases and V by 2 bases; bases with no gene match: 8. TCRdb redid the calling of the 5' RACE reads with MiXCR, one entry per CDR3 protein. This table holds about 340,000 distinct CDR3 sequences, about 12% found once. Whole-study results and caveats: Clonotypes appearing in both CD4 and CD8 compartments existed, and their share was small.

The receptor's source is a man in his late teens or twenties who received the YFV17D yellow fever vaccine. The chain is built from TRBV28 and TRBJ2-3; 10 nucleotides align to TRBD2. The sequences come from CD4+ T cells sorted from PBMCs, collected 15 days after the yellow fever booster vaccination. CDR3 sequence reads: CASSLGVAGGVDTQYF. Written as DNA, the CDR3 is TGTGCCAGCAGTTTAGGGGTAGCGGGGGGTGTGGATACGCAGTATTTT.